This record concerns one TCR beta chain sequence. This record comes from a study of blood T cell repertoires in COVID-19. Study summary: T cells, B-cell-depleted T cells, or PBMCs supplied cDNA or gDNA.

In the study's own analysis: Cell counts per sample came from amplifying reference gene primers. Only in-frame clones appear in the TCRdb table, and some are missing; sequencing was by immunoSEQ multiplex PCR. V and J calls and clone size come straight from that table; D and trimming were deduced from the DNA. The sample shows 130,000 to 150,000 clones, 60% to 85% of them seen only once. The germline V gene has CDR1 SGHTA and CDR2 FQGTGA. The V segment lost 5 bases and the J segment 6 bases; nucleotides outside the gene matches: 10. This CDR3 contains 16 residues. The sequence was collected from a man aged 50 to 60 with active or convalescent COVID-19. V and J are TRBV7-3 and TRBJ2-2; TRBD1 agrees at 9 bases. What was sequenced was peripheral blood. The chain's CDR3 is CASSPTGGEVAGELFF. Written as DNA, the CDR3 is TGTGCCAGCAGCCCGACAGGGGGGGAGGTGGCCGGGGAGCTGTTTTTT.